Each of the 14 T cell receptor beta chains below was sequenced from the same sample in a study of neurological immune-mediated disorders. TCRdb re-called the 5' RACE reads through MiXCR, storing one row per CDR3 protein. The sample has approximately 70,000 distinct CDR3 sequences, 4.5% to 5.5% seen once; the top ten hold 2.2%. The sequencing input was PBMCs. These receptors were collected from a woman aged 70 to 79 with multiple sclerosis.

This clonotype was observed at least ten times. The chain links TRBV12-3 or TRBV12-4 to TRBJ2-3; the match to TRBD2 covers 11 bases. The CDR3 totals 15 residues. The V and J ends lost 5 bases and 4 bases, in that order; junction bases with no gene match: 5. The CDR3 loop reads CASSPGLAGSDTQYF. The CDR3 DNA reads TGTGCCAGCAGTCCCGGACTAGCGGGCTCAGATACGCAGTATTTT.

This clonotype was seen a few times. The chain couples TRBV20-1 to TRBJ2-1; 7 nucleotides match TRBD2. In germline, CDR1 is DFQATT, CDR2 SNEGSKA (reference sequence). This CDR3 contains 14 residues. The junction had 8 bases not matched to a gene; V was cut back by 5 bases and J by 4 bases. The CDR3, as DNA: TGCAGTGCTGGGAGGGGTGGGATTTACAATGAGCAGTTCTTC. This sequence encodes CSAGRGGIYNEQFF.

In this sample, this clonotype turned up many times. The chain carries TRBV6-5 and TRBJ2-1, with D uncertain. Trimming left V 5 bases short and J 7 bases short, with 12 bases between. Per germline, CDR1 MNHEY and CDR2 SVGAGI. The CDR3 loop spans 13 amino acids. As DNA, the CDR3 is TGTGCCAGCAGTCGCCGCTGGGGTAATGAGCAGTTCTTC. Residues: CASSRRWGNEQFF.

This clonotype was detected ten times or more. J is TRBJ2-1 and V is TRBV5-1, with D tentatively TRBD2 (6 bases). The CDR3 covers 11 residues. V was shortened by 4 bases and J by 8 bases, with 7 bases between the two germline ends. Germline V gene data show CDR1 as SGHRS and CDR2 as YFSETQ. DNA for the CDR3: TGCGCCAGCAGCGTAGCGGATGAGCAGTTCTTC. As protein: CASSVADEQFF. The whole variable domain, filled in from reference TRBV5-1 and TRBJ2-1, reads KAGVTQTPRYLIKTRGQQVTLSCSPISGHRSVSWYQQTPGQGLQFLFEYFSETQRNKGNFPGRFSGRQFSNSRSEMNVSTLELGDSALYLCASSVADEQFFGPGTRLTVL.

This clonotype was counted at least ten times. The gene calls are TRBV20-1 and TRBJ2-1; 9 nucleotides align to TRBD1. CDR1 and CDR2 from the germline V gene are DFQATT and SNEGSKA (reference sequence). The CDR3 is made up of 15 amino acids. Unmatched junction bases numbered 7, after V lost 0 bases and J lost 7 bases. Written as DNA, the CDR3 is TGCAGTGCTAGAGATTCCGGGACAGGGTTTAATGAGCAGTTCTTC. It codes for CSARDSGTGFNEQFF.

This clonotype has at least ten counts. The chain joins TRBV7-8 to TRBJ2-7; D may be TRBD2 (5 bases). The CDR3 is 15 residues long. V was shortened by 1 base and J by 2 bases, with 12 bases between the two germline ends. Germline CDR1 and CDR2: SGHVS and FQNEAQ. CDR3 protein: CASSLGGSGPYEQYF. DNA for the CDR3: TGTGCCAGCAGCTTAGGTGGCAGCGGTCCCTACGAGCAGTACTTC. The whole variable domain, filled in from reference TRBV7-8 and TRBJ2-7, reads GAGVSQSPRYKVAKRGQDVALRCDPISGHVSLFWYQQALGQGPEFLTYFQNEAQLDKSGLPSDRFFAERPEGSVSTLKIQRTQQEDSAVYLCASSLGGSGPYEQYFGPGTRLTVT.

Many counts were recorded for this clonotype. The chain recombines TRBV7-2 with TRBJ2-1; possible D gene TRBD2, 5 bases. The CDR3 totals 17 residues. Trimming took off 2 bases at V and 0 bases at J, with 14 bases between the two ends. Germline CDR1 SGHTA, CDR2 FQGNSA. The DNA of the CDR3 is TGTGCCAGCAGCTTACGAAGCGGCCCGAGCTCCTACAATGAGCAGTTCTTC. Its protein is CASSLRSGPSSYNEQFF.

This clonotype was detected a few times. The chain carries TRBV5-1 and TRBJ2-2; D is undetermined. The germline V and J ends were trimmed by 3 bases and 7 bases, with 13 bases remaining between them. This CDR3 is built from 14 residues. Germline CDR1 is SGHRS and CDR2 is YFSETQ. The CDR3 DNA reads TGCGCCAGCAGCTCCTCCTTCCCGGGCGGGGAGCTGTTTTTT. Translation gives CASSSSFPGGELFF.

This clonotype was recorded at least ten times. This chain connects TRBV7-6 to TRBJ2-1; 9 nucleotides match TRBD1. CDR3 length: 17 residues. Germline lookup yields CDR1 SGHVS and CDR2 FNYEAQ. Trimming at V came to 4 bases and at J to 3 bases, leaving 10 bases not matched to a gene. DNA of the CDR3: TGTGCCAGCAGCTCGAGAACCGGGACAGGGTACTACAATGAGCAGTTCTTC. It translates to CASSSRTGTGYYNEQFF.

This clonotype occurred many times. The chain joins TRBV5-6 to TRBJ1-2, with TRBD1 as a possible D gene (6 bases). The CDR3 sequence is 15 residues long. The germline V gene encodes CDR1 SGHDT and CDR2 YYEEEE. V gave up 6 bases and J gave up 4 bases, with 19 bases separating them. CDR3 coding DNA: TGTGCCAGCACCATGGGGGTCGGGGACACCTATGGCTACACCTTC. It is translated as CASTMGVGDTYGYTF.

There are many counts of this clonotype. The CDR3 DNA follows: TGTGCCAGCAGCTCGTTATTCGTCGATGAGCAGTTCTTC. Translated, it gives CASSSLFVDEQFF. The genes are TRBV7-9 and TRBJ2-1, with D uncertain. This CDR3 contains 13 residues. Germline loops: CDR1 SEHNR, CDR2 FQNEAQ (reference sequence). Trimming stripped 4 bases from V and 8 bases from J, with 12 bases between.

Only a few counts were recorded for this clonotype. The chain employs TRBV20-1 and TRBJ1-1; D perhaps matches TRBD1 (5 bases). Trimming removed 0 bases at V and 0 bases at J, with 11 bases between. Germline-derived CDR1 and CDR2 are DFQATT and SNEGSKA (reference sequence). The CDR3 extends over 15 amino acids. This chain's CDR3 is CSARDRRGMNTEAFF. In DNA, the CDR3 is TGCAGTGCTAGAGATCGAAGGGGAATGAACACTGAAGCTTTCTTT.

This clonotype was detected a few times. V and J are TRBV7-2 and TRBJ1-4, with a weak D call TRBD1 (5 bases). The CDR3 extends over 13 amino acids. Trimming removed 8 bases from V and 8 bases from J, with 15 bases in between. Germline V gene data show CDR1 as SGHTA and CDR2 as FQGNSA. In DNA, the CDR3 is TGTGCCAGCGGGGCACGACCTGGGGAAAAACTGTTTTTT. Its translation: CASGARPGEKLFF.

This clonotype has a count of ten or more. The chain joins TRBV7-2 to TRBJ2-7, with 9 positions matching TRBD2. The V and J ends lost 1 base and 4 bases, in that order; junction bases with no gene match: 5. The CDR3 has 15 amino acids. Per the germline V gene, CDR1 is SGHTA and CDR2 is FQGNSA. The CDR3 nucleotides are TGTGCCAGCAGCTTAGATGGCGGGAGGGCTTACGAGCAGTACTTC. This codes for CASSLDGGRAYEQYF.